The rows below give T cell receptor beta chains drawn from one sample of a study of shared clonotypes between healthy human individuals. The data were produced by immunoSEQ multiplex PCR, yet TCRdb's version contains in-frame clones alone and is incomplete. The sample holds some 2 million clones, about 95% seen once. Sequenced input: naive CD8+ T cells sorted from blood. The receptors originated from a man younger than 30 in good health. The CDR3 runs from the conserved cysteine through the conserved F or W. A D gene is named only where the DNA matches it firmly. Expanded clones are given a class, and other clones once, few, many or no size at all.

V gene: TRBV11-2
J gene: TRBJ2-2
clone size: -
D gene: -
CDR3 DNA: TGTGCCAGCAGCTTAGATCACAGGCCGGGAATCGGGGAGCTGTTTTTT
CDR3 protein: CASSLDHRPGIGELFF

V gene: TRBV10-3
J gene: TRBJ2-7
clone size: -
D gene: -
CDR3 DNA: TGTGCCATCAGTGAGGGACACCCCTACGAGCAGTACTTC
CDR3 protein: CAISEGHPYEQYF

V gene: TRBV4-3
J gene: TRBJ2-1
clone size: once
D gene: -
CDR3 DNA: TGCGCCAGCAGCCAAGATCTACAGGCTAATGAGCAGTTCTTC
CDR3 protein: CASSQDLQANEQFF

V gene: TRBV7-9
J gene: TRBJ2-7
clone size: -
D gene: -
CDR3 DNA: TGTGCCAGCAGCCTAGACAGCGTTTTCGACGAGCAGTACTTC
CDR3 protein: CASSLDSVFDEQYF

V gene: TRBV7-9
J gene: TRBJ1-2
clone size: -
D gene: -
CDR3 DNA: TGTGCCAGCAGCCAAGCGGTGGGGGGCGTCTATGGCTACACCTTC
CDR3 protein: CASSQAVGGVYGYTF

V gene: TRBV4-3
J gene: TRBJ2-1
clone size: -
D gene: -
CDR3 DNA: TGCGCCAGCAGCCGCTTTTTGCCGGGACCTAAAGACAATGAGCAGTTCTTC
CDR3 protein: CASSRFLPGPKDNEQFF

V gene: TRBV7-3
J gene: TRBJ2-3
clone size: -
D gene: -
CDR3 DNA: TGTGCCAGCAGCCCCCTTAGCGAGAGCACAGATACGCAGTATTTT
CDR3 protein: CASSPLSESTDTQYF

V gene: TRBV13
J gene: TRBJ2-5
clone size: -
D gene: -
CDR3 DNA: TGTGCCAGCAGCCTTTGGTTGGGACAAGAGACCCAGTACTTC
CDR3 protein: CASSLWLGQETQYF

V gene: TRBV7-9
J gene: TRBJ1-4
clone size: -
D gene: -
CDR3 DNA: TGTGCCAGCAGCCCGACACTTAGCGGTGAAAAACTGTTTTTT
CDR3 protein: CASSPTLSGEKLFF

V gene: TRBV19
J gene: TRBJ1-5
clone size: once
D gene: -
CDR3 DNA: TGTGCCAGTAAGGTGAGGGATAGCAATCAGCCCCAGCATTTT
CDR3 protein: CASKVRDSNQPQHF

V gene: TRBV7-9
J gene: TRBJ1-1
clone size: -
D gene: -
CDR3 DNA: TGTGCCAGCGGGAGGACGGAGAACACTGAAGCTTTCTTT
CDR3 protein: CASGRTENTEAFF

V gene: TRBV4-1
J gene: TRBJ2-7
clone size: few
D gene: TRBD1
CDR3 DNA: TGCGCCAGCAGCCTGGGACAGGGGGCCTACGAGCAGTACTTC
CDR3 protein: CASSLGQGAYEQYF

V gene: TRBV6-1
J gene: TRBJ1-1
clone size: -
D gene: TRBD1
CDR3 DNA: TGTGCCAGCAGGGGGACAGGGGGAAAGAACACTGAAGCTTTCTTT
CDR3 protein: CASRGTGGKNTEAFF

V gene: TRBV27
J gene: TRBJ1-5
clone size: -
D gene: TRBD1
CDR3 DNA: TGTGCCAGCAGTTCCGGGACAGGGGGCAATCAGCCCCAGCATTTT
CDR3 protein: CASSSGTGGNQPQHF